This TCR beta chain originates from a study of breast tumors, draining lymph nodes, adjacent tissues. Axillary draining lymph nodes of breast cancer patients supplied the node samples. TCRdb re-analysed the multiplex PCR reads in MiXCR, keeping a single row per CDR3 protein. Of 150,000 to 200,000 distinct CDR3 sequences listed, 30% to 35% are singletons. On this clonotype itself: Its antigen is still unknown. It may be a read error: a sequence one base away is much more abundant.

Germline V gene sequence: CDR1 SGHNT, CDR2 YYREEE (reference sequence). Trimming took 2 bases from V and 6 from J, leaving 19 bases between them. The CDR3 totals 16 residues. General observations from the study: Tumors had less TCR diversity than lymph nodes, more than nontumor tissue. Compared with basal-like, luminal-like tumors shared significantly more repertoire with nontumor tissue. Data only fit, rather than demonstrated, lymph node origin of most tumor T cells. The data were judged consistent with most tumor T cells coming from lymph node and expanding in tumor.

The source of this sequence is a female donor with breast cancer. Some clones in this sample may be carry-over from other donors' samples. Sequencing was carried out using axillary lymph node tissue. This chain uses TRBV5-4 with TRBJ2-3; perhaps D is TRBD1 or TRBD2 (5 bases each). CDR3 nucleotide sequence: TGTGCCAGCAGCTTTGGTAGGCCGGGGCTAGGCGATACGCAGTATTTT. It translates to CASSFGRPGLGDTQYF.